This T cell receptor beta chain appears in the sequencing data of a study of T cell responses to AZD1222 COVID-19 vaccine. Study-wide results and limits: Rises in breadth and depth of Spike-specific TCRs came after two AZD1222 doses.

CDR1 and CDR2 (germline): LNHDA, SQIVND (reference sequence). The CDR3 has 15 residues. The V end lost 3 bases, the J end lost 5 bases, and 16 bases lay between the germline ends. Generated by immunoSEQ multiplex PCR, the TCRdb table keeps only in-frame clones and is missing some. The sample lists roughly 120,000 clones, about 94% occurring once. Concerning this clone: Its antigen is not known.

This chain links TRBV19 with TRBJ1-1; D may be TRBD1 (6 bases). This sample comprised peripheral blood, obtained on day 0 of AZD1222 vaccination. This sequence originates from an adult in good health. The CDR3 sequence: CASSMGAGGRTEAFF. The CDR3 nucleotides read TGTGCCAGTAGTATGGGGGCAGGAGGGAGGACTGAAGCTTTCTTT.